These T cell receptor beta chains were read from a single sample in a study of CD8 T cells in ankylosing spondylitis. TCRdb analysed the 5' RACE reads with MiXCR anew, one entry per CDR3 protein. Among around 890,000 distinct CDR3 sequences listed, approximately 10% were seen once. Sequencing input: blood, either unsorted or a sorted T cell fraction (not recorded which). Source of these receptors: a male donor with ankylosing spondylitis. The CDR3 runs from the conserved cysteine through the conserved F or W. A D gene is named only where the DNA matches it firmly. Rows give clone size only sometimes, using once, few, many, or a class for an expanded clone.

CDR3 length	V gene	clone size	J gene	D gene	CDR3 protein	CDR3 DNA
15	TRBV4-3	few	TRBJ2-2	.	CASSQGPSGTGELFF	TGCGCCAGCAGCCAGGGACCCTCTGGGACCGGGGAGCTGTTTTTT
16	TRBV4-1	.	TRBJ2-6	.	CASSQAGGAGANVLTF	TGCGCCAGCAGCCAAGCAGGGGGGGCTGGGGCCAACGTCCTGACTTTC
15	TRBV7-6	.	TRBJ2-1	.	CASSPRGYTYNEQFF	TGTGCCAGCAGCCCCCGAGGATATACCTACAATGAGCAGTTCTTC
14	TRBV3-1	.	TRBJ2-3	.	CASSLLLREDTQYF	TGTGCCAGCAGCCTCCTCCTCAGGGAGGACACGCAGTATTTT
15	TRBV7-6	.	TRBJ2-2	.	CASSLEGRLPGELFF	TGTGCCAGCAGCTTAGAGGGTCGACTTCCCGGGGAGCTGTTTTTT
14	TRBV4-2	many	TRBJ2-7	.	CASSQEAGEYEQYF	TGTGCCAGCAGCCAAGAAGCAGGGGAATACGAGCAGTACTTC
13	TRBV28	few	TRBJ2-1	.	CASSLFSTNEQFF	TGTGCCAGCAGTTTATTTTCCACCAATGAGCAGTTCTTC
14	TRBV10-3	.	TRBJ1-1	.	CAIRARTGDTEAFF	TGTGCCATCAGGGCGAGAACGGGGGACACTGAAGCTTTCTTT
14	TRBV6-5	.	TRBJ2-7	.	CASSYTPDSYEQYF	TGTGCCAGCAGTTACACCCCGGACAGCTACGAGCAGTACTTC
14	TRBV7-9	.	TRBJ2-7	TRBD1	CASSRRTGRYEQYF	TGTGCCAGCAGCAGACGGACAGGGAGGTACGAGCAGTACTTC
14	TRBV20-1	many	TRBJ2-5	.	CSARDRRAGETQYF	TGCAGTGCTAGAGATCGGCGAGCCGGGGAGACCCAGTACTTC
15	TRBV6-2/TRBV6-3	few	TRBJ1-5	.	CASSPPFRGNQPQHF	TGTGCCAGCAGTCCACCTTTCCGGGGCAATCAGCCCCAGCATTTT
16	TRBV24-1	.	TRBJ2-3	.	CATSGDQGKRTDTQYF	TGTGCCACCAGTGGGGACCAGGGGAAACGCACAGATACGCAGTATTTT
18	TRBV27	few	TRBJ2-7	.	CASSFFGNEGDDTYEQYF	TGTGCCAGCAGTTTCTTCGGCAACGAGGGGGACGACACCTACGAGCAGTACTTC
15	TRBV5-1	many	TRBJ2-3	TRBD1	CASSVRDRSTDTQYF	TGCGCCAGCAGCGTCAGGGACAGGAGCACAGATACGCAGTATTTT
13	TRBV20-1	many	TRBJ2-7	TRBD1	CSASVGQGYEQYF	TGCAGTGCTAGCGTGGGACAGGGGTACGAGCAGTACTTC
13	TRBV6-1	.	TRBJ2-7	.	CASRPLVVYEQYF	TGTGCCAGCAGGCCCCTTGTAGTCTACGAGCAGTACTTC
15	TRBV18	.	TRBJ1-5	TRBD1	CASSPTGMRNQPQHF	TGTGCCAGCTCACCGACAGGGATGAGGAATCAGCCCCAGCATTTT
14	TRBV9	few	TRBJ2-2	.	CASSVAAFTGELFF	TGTGCCAGCAGCGTAGCGGCGTTCACCGGGGAGCTGTTTTTT
14	TRBV4-2	many	TRBJ1-1	.	CASSQSSLNTEAFF	TGTGCCAGCAGCCAATCTAGTCTTAACACTGAAGCTTTCTTT
14	TRBV9	.	TRBJ2-3	TRBD2	CASSVVREGRTQYF	TGTGCCAGCAGCGTAGTTCGGGAGGGCAGGACGCAGTATTTT
12	TRBV6-1	few	TRBJ1-1	TRBD1	CASERDSTEAFF	TGTGCCAGCGAGAGGGACAGCACTGAAGCTTTCTTT
13	TRBV6-5	many	TRBJ1-1	.	CASSIRAYTEAFF	TGTGCCAGCAGTATTAGGGCGTACACTGAAGCTTTCTTT
14	TRBV13	.	TRBJ2-2	.	CASGLEAHCWELLF	TGTGCCAGCGGCCTGGAGGCGCACTGCTGGGAGCTGCTTTTT
16	TRBV4-3	few	TRBJ1-6	TRBD1	CASSQEGDRQGSPLHF	TGCGCCAGCAGCCAAGAAGGGGACAGGCAGGGTTCACCCCTCCACTTT
12	TRBV5-1	.	TRBJ1-1	.	CASSLWSERAFF	TGCGCCAGCAGCTTGTGGTCAGAACGAGCTTTCTTT